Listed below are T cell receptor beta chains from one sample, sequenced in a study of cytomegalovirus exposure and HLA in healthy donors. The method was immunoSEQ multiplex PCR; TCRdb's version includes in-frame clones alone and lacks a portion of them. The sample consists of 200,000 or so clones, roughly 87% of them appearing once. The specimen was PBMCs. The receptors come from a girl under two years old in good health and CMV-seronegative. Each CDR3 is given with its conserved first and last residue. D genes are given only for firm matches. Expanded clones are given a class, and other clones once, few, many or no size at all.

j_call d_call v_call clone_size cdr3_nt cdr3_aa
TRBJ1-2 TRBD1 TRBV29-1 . TGCAGCGTTGGCGCCGTAGGGGGCGCCGAGGGCTACACCTTC CSVGAVGGAEGYTF
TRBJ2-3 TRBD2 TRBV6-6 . TGTGCCAGCAGATCACTAGCGGGAGTAACAGATACGCAGTATTTT CASRSLAGVTDTQYF
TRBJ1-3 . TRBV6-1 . TGTGCCAGCAGTGTAGGATACAGGACCGCGGTTTCTGGAAACACCATATATTTT CASSVGYRTAVSGNTIYF
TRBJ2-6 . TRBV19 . TGTGCCAGTAGTATTGGCGGGCCCGGGGCCAACGTCCTGACTTTC CASSIGGPGANVLTF
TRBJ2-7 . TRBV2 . TGTGCCAGCACGCGGGCGGAATCCTACGAGCAGTACTTC CASTRAESYEQYF
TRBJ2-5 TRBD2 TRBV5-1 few TGCGCCAGCAGCTCAGGGACTACCCAAGAGACCCAGTACTTC CASSSGTTQETQYF
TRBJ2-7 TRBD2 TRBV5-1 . TGCGCCAGCAGCTTGGGTACGACTAGCGGGACCGAGCAGTACTTC CASSLGTTSGTEQYF
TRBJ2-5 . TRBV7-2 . TGTGCCAGCAGCTTAATACAGGGAGGGGAGACCCAGTACTTC CASSLIQGGETQYF
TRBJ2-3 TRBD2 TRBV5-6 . TGTGCCAGCAGCTTCCGCAGCGGGAGATGGACAGATACGCAGTATTTT CASSFRSGRWTDTQYF
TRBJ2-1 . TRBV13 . TGTGCCAGCAGCTCCATCAGGGCCAACCGATTCTACAATGAGCAGTTCTTC CASSSIRANRFYNEQFF
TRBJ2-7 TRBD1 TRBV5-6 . TGTGCCAGCAGCTTTACCTTACAGGGGAGCGAGCAGTACTTC CASSFTLQGSEQYF
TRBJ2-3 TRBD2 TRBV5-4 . TGTGCCAGCCCCCAACTTGGGACTAGCGGGAGAGTAGCAGATACGCAGTATTTT CASPQLGTSGRVADTQYF
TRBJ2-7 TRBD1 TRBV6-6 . TGTGCCAGCAGCCTGGGGACAGGGGGCTACGAGCAGTACTTC CASSLGTGGYEQYF
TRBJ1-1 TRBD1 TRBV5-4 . TGTGCCAGCAGTGGGGGGACAGGGGGGCTGAACACTGAAGCTTTCTTT CASSGGTGGLNTEAFF
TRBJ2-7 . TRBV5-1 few TGCGCCAGCAGCTTTCAGGGGGAGGTTCCGGACGAGCAGTACTTC CASSFQGEVPDEQYF
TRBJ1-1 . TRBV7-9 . TGTGCCAGCAGCCAACAGGGAAGTGTCGCTGAAGCTTTCTTT CASSQQGSVAEAFF
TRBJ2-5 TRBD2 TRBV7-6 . TGTGCCAGCAGCTTAGCTGGCGGGGGGGGCCCCTGGATAAAAGAGACCCAGTACTTC CASSLAGGGGPWIKETQYF